The present TCR beta chain was sequenced within a study of graft-versus-host responses after intestinal transplantation. Study-level findings and limits: Maximum circulating GvH clone levels tracked with early post-transplant HvG decreases. GvH clonotypes were identified within recipient marrow, with a subset emerging first in ileum or blood. High graft-versus-host to host-versus-graft clonal ratios were found in allografts of patients who had graft-donor T cell macrochimerism.

The protocol was immunoSEQ multiplex PCR, while the TCRdb copy is restricted to in-frame clones and leaves out a portion. The sample carries about 130,000 clones, 85% to 95% recorded once. With respect to this clone: No antigen is known for it.

Trimming stripped 5 bases from V and 3 bases from J, with 14 bases between. Germline CDR1 SGHRS, CDR2 YFSETQ. CDR3 length: 14 amino acids. The chain has TRBV5-1 and TRBJ1-1; D gene ambiguous. This TCR was sampled from a human donor who received an intestinal transplant. Sample: unstimulated CD4+ T cells sorted from spleen or lymph node cells, taken before intestinal transplant. Here the CDR3 DNA reads TGCGCCAGCAGTCCGCTGGGGAGGGACACTGAAGCTTTCTTT. Amino acids: CASSPLGRDTEAFF.